The sequence of this T cell receptor beta chain was determined in a study of CD8+CD57+ T cells in acquired aplastic anemia listed by TCRdb under 2018. Concerning the study at large: DNA extracted from sorted CD4+ and CD8+ cells had a mean of about 3 ug, with a range of 0.2 to 27.4 ug. Points the paper makes about the study in general: CD8+ Simpson's diversity did not differ significantly between patients and healthy controls (P=0.060). Over 25 CD8+ CDR3 sequences were found in both patients and controls but appeared to be highly expressed in patients and within the immunodominant clones of the patients.

TCR beta VDJ combination and CDR3 sequence profiling used genomic DNA as the template. An Illumina HiSeq 2000 was the platform used for TCR repertoire sequencing. As for the original processing: Repertoire assessment relied on Simpson's diversity index, CDR3 size and DJ length profiles, and TRBV/TRBJ rearrangement plots. The most abundant DNA sequence in the deep sequencing data was defined as the immunodominant clone. CDR3 amino acid sequences were screened for sharing across subjects and compared with published repertoires and the VDJdb database. TCRdb took the public reads, trimmed them with fastp at Q25, ran MiXCR for clone calling and kept in-frame beta chains. Here each entry gathers all rows of one CDR3 protein and keeps the most common genes and DNA. The V and J calls were not made by the authors but by TCRdb's processing. The sample table holds some 280,000 distinct CDR3 sequences, of which roughly half were seen once. The ten largest clonotypes hold less than 9.5% of the sample.

About this clonotype itself: The antigen it recognizes is unknown. No qualities accompany the bases; no much larger clone lies one base away.

The CDR3 starts with the cysteine, ends with the phenylalanine, and has 15 residues. CDR3 DNA is the only sequence kept; it has 45 bases, read in frame from the first base. The germline V gene (reference sequence) specifies SEHNR as CDR1 and FQNEAQ as CDR2. Clipping removes 5 bases from V and 3 bases from J, with 8 as the unmatched junction base count. In this study, sorted CD4+ and CD8+ T cells from the blood of healthy subjects and of severe aplastic anemia patients had their TCR repertoires deep-sequenced. Ficoll-Paque density gradient centrifugation was used to isolate peripheral blood mononuclear cells. Before DNA extraction, CD4+ and CD8+ T cells were sorted by FACS or by magnetic beads.

The rearranged chain carries TRBV7-9 and TRBJ2-7; 9 bases in the middle match TRBD1. The sequenced sample was sorted CD4+, CD8+, or CD8+CD57+ T cells (not recorded which) from PBMCs. This sequence originates from a human donor with severe aplastic anemia or a healthy control (not recorded which). CDR3 region: CASSARDRADYEQYF. The nucleotide sequence is TGTGCCAGCAGCGCTCGGGACAGGGCTGACTACGAGCAGTACTTC.